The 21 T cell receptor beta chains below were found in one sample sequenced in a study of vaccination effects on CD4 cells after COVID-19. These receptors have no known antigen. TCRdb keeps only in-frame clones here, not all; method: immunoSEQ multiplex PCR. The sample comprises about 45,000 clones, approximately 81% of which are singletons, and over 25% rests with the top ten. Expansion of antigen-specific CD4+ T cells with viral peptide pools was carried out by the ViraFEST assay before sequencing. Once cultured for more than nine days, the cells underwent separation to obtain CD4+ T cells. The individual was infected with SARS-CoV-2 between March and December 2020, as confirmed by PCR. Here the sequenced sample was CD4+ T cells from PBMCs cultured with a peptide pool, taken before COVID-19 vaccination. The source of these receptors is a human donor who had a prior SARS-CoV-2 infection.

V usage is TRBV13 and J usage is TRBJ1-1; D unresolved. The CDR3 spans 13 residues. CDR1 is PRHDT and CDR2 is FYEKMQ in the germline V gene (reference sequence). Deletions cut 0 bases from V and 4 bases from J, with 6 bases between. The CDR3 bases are TGTGCCAGCAGCTTAGGTGTGGGCACTGAAGCTTTCTTT. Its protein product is CASSLGVGTEAFF.

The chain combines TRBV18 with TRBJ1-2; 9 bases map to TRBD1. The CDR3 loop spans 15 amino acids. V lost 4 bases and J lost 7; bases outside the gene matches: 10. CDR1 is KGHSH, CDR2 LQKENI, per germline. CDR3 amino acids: CASSLASGQGRGYTF. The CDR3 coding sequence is TGTGCCAGCTCACTTGCCTCGGGACAGGGTCGTGGCTACACCTTC.

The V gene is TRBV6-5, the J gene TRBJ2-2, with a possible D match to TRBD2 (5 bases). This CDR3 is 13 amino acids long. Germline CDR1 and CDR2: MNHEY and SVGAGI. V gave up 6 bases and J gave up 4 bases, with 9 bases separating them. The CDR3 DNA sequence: TGTGCCAGCAGGGGAGAATTCACCGGGGAGCTGTTTTTT. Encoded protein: CASRGEFTGELFF.

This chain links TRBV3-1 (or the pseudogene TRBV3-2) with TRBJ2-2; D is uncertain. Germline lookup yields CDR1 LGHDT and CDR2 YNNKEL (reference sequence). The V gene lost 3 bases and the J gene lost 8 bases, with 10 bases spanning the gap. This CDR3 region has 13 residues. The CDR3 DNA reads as TGTGCCAGCAGCCATATAGGTCGGGGGGAGCTGTTTTTT. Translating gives CASSHIGRGELFF.

Here the CDR3 reads CASSYLRDYEQYF. CDR3 coding DNA: TGTGCCAGCAGTTATTTGCGCGACTACGAGCAGTACTTC. The V and J genes are TRBV6-2 or TRBV6-3 and TRBJ2-7; D unresolved. Germline assignment: CDR1 MNHEY and CDR2 SVGEGT. The CDR3 contains 13 residues. V was pared by 3 bases and J by 3 bases, with 9 bases between.

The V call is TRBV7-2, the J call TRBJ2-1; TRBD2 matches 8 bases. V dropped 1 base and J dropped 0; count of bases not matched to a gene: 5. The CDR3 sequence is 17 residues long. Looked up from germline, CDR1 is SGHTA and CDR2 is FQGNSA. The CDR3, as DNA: TGTGCCAGCAGCTTAGGCTTTAGCGGGATCTCCTACAATGAGCAGTTCTTC. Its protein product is CASSLGFSGISYNEQFF.

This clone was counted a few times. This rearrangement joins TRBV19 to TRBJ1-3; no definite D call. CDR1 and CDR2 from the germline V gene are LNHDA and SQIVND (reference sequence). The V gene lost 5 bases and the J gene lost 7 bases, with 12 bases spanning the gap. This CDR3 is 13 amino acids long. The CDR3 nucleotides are TGTGCCAGTAGTTTCTTGGAGGGTAACACCATATATTTT. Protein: CASSFLEGNTIYF. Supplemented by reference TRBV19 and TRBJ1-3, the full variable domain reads DGGITQSPKYLFRKEGQNVTLSCEQNLNHDAMYWYRQDPGQGLRLIYYSQIVNDFQKGDIAEGYSVSREKKESFPLTVTSAQKNPTAFYLCASSFLEGNTIYFGEGSWLTVV.

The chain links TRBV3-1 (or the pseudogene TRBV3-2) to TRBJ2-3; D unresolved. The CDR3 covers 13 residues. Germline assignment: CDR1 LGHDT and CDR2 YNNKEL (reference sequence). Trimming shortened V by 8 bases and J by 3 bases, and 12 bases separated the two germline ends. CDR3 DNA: TGTGCCAGCGTGGGTCTTCAGACAGATACGCAGTATTTT. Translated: CASVGLQTDTQYF.

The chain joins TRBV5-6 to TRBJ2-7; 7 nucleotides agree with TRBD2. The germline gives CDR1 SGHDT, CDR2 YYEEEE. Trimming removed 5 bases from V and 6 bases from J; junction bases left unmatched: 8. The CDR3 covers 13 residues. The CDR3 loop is CASSRTRGAEQYF. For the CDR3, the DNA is TGTGCCAGCAGTCGGACTAGAGGCGCCGAGCAGTACTTC.

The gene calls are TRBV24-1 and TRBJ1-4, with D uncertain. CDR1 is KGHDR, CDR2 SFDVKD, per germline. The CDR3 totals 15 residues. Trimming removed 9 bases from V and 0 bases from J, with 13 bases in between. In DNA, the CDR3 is TGTGCCACCTCTAAAATGGGAGCAACTAATGAAAAACTGTTTTTT. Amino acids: CATSKMGATNEKLFF.

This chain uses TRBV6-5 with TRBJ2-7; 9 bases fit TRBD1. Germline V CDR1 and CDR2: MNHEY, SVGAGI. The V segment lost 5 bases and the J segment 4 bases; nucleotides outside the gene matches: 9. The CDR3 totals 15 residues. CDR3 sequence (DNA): TGTGCCAGCAGTCAACAGGGGGCAAGGGTTTACGAGCAGTACTTC. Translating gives CASSQQGARVYEQYF.

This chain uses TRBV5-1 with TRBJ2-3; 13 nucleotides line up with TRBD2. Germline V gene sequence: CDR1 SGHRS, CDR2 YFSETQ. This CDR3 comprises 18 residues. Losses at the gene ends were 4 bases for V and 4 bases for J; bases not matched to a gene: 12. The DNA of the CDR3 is TGCGCCAGCAGCCGAACCGGGACTAGCGGGGTAGGGGCAGATACGCAGTATTTT. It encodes CASSRTGTSGVGADTQYF.

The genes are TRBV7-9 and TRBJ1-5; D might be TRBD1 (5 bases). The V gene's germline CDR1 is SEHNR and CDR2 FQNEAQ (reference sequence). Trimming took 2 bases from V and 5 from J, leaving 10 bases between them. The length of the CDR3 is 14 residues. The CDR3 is CASSLQGSDQPQHF. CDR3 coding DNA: TGTGCCAGCAGCTTACAGGGAAGTGATCAGCCCCAGCATTTT.

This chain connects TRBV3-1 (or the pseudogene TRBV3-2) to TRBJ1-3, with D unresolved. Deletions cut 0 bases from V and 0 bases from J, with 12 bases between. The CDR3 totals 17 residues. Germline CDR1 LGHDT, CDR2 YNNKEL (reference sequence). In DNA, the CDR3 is TGTGCCAGCAGCCAAGATCCCAACAGCTTCTCTGGAAACACCATATATTTT. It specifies CASSQDPNSFSGNTIYF.

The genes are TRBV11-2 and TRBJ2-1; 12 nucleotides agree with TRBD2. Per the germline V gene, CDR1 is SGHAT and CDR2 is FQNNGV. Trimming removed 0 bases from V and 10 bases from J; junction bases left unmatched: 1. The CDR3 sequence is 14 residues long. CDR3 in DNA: TGTGCCAGCAGCTTAGATACTAGCGGGAGGGAGCAGTTCTTC. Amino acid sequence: CASSLDTSGREQFF.

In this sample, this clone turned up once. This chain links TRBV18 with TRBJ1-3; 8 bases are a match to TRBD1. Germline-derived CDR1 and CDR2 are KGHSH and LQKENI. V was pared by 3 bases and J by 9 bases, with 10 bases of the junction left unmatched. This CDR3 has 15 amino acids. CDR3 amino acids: CASSPTGQGASTIYF. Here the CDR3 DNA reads TGTGCCAGCTCACCCACCGGGCAGGGGGCTAGCACCATATATTTT.

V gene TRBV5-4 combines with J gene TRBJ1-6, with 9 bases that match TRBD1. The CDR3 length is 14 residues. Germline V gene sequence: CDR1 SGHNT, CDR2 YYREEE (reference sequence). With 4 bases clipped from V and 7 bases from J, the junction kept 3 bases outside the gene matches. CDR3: CASSRGTGNSPLHF. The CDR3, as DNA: TGTGCCAGCAGCCGAGGGACAGGGAATTCACCCCTCCACTTT.

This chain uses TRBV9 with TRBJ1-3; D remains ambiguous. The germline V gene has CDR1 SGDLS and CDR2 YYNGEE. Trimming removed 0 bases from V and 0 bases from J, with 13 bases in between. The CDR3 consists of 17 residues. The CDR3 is CASSVEGSRYSGNTIYF. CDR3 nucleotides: TGTGCCAGCAGCGTAGAGGGCAGCCGCTACTCTGGAAACACCATATATTTT.

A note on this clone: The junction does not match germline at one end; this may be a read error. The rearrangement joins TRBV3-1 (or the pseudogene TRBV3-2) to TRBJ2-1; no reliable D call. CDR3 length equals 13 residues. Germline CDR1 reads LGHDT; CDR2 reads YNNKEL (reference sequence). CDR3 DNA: TGTGCCAGCAGCACCAAGGGCTACGATGAGCAGTTCTTC. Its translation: CASSTKGYDEQFF.

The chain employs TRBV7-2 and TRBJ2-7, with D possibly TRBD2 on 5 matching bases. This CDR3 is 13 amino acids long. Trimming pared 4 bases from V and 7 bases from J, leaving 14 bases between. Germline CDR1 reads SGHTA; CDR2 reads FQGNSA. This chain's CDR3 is CASSSDRRREQYF. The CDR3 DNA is TGTGCCAGCAGCTCCGACCGACGGAGGGAGCAGTACTTC.

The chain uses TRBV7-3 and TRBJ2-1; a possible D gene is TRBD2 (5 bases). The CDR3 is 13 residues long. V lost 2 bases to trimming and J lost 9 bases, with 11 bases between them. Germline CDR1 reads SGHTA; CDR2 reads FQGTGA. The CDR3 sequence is CASSLAGVGEQFF. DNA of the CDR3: TGTGCCAGCAGCTTAGCCGGGGTCGGTGAGCAGTTCTTC. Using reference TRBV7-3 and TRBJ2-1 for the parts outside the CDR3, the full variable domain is GAGVSQTPSNKVTEKGKYVELRCDPISGHTALYWYRQSLGQGPEFLIYFQGTGAADDSGLPNDRFFAVRPEGSVSTLKIQRTERGDSAVYLCASSLAGVGEQFFGPGTRLTVL.